This T cell receptor beta chain was captured by sequencing in a study of CD8+CD57+ T cells in acquired aplastic anemia (dated by TCRdb to between 2018 and 2020). In terms of the full investigation: Extracted DNA from sorted CD4+ and CD8+ cells averaged around 3.2 ug, ranging from roughly 0.17 to 27.4 ug. CD8+CD57+ expansion was defined as frequency above the mean frequency observed in healthy subjects. Study-wide findings and limitations: Patients and healthy controls showed no significant difference in CD8+ Simpson's diversity (P=0.060). Although some 28 CD8+ CDR3 sequences were shared by patients and controls, these sequences appeared highly expressed in patients and within the immunodominant clones of patients.

The patients picked for sequencing were ones in whom flow cytometry had shown an expansion of CD8+CD57+ cells. Severe acquired aplastic anemia was diagnosed in all patients according to International Study of Aplastic Anemia and Agranulocytosis and Camitta criteria. No patient had received any therapy when blood was sampled. The study deep-sequenced TCR repertoires of sorted CD4+ and CD8+ blood T cells from severe aplastic anemia patients and healthy subjects. In the USA, patient enrollment took place under clinicaltrials.gov protocols 00001620, 01623167, 00001397, 00071045, 00081523 and 00961064. Ficoll-Paque density gradient centrifugation was used to isolate peripheral blood mononuclear cells. Before DNA extraction, CD4+ and CD8+ T cells were sorted by FACS or by magnetic beads. Regarding this clonotype: Its antigen is still unknown. No base-level quality is on record; no much larger clone is a single base apart.

Profiling of TCR beta VDJ combinations and CDR3 sequences used genomic DNA as the template. An Illumina HiSeq 2000 was the platform used for TCR repertoire sequencing. Regarding the original processing steps: TRBV/TRBJ rearrangement plots, CDR3 size and DJ length profiles, and Simpson's diversity index were used to assess repertoires. The most abundant DNA sequence in the deep sequencing data was taken as the immunodominant clone. CDR3 amino acid sequences were screened for sharing across subjects and compared with published repertoires and the VDJdb database. Using fastp at Q25 and MiXCR, TCRdb reprocessed the public reads and kept productive beta chains. Here each entry gathers all rows of one CDR3 protein and keeps the most common genes and DNA. In this record, the V and J calls reflect TCRdb's handling and not the investigators' own analysis. Recorded for this sample are around 210,000 distinct CDR3 sequences; roughly 60% of them occurred a single time. About 60% of the sample goes to the ten largest clones.

From a lookup of the germline V gene, CDR1 and CDR2 are KGHDR and SFDVKD. Its CDR3 holds 14 amino acids, cysteine through phenylalanine. CDR3 DNA is the only sequence kept; it has 42 bases, read in frame from the first base. After removal of 9 bases from V and 3 bases from J, the junction retains 2 bases not matched to a gene. The receptor chain draws on TRBV24-1 and TRBJ2-6, with 9 bases in between that match TRBD1. The specimen sequenced was sorted CD4+, CD8+, or CD8+CD57+ T cells (not recorded which) from PBMCs. This receptor was identified in a human donor with aplastic anemia. The sequence in DNA is TGTGCCACCGGGGACAGGGTTGGGGCCAACGTCCTGACTTTC. This yields the protein CATGDRVGANVLTF.